Included here is one T cell receptor beta chain sequence, with context. Which antigen it targets is not known. No much larger clone is present one base from it, and per-base qualities are unavailable. The data were taken from a study of T cell changes during pregnancy in multiple sclerosis (dated by TCRdb to about 2019). Regarding the complete study: Changes in the T cell repertoire over the course of pregnancy were examined in this study in women with multiple sclerosis.

Libraries were built with the immunoSEQ multiplex PCR assay. The immuneACCESS repertoire file appears here via TCRdb, limited to in-frame rearrangements. These files lack a portion of the clones; in checked studies, under half of the deficit traces to unresolved V genes, and the cause of the others is not known. The sample yields about 38,000 clones; more than 85% were counted once. Clones ranked in the top ten supply 12% of the sample. V loses 6 bases of germline sequence and J loses 2 bases, and the interval between the two ends is 13 bases. Taken from the germline V gene, the CDR1 and CDR2 loops are SQVTM and ANQGSEA. The CDR3 sequence holds 14 residues, the cysteine and phenylalanine included. Solely the CDR3 DNA is kept, with 42 bases framed from the first base.

The chain was built from TRBV29-1 and TRBJ2-2; a tentative D match to TRBD1 spans 7 bases. The source material was CD8+ T cells from peripheral blood mononuclear cells, sampled after pregnancy. The clonotype was recovered from a female donor with multiple sclerosis, enrolled in a pregnancy study. The DNA sequence is given as TGCAGCGTCGCGGGACAGCACAACACCGGGGAGCTGTTTTTT. The translation is CSVAGQHNTGELFF.